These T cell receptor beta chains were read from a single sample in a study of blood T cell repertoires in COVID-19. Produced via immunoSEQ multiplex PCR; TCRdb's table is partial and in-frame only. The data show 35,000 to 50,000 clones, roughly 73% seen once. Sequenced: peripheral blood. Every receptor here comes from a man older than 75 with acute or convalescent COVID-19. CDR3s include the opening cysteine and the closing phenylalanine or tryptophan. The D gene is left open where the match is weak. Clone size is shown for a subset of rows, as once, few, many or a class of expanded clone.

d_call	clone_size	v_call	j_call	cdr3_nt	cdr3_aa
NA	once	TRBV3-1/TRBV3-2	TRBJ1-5	TGTGCCAGCAGCCTTACCCCAGGGGCGGATCAGCCCCAGCATTTT	CASSLTPGADQPQHF
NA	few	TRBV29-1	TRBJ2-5	TGCAGCGGCTGGGGGGTGAGACAGCCTAAAACCCAGTACTTC	CSGWGVRQPKTQYF
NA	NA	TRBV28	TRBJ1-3	TGTGCCAGCAGCCTCCGGACAGCTGGAAACACCATATATTTT	CASSLRTAGNTIYF
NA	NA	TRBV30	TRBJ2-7	TGTGCCTGGAAACGGACTGGACCCTACGAGCAGTACTTC	CAWKRTGPYEQYF
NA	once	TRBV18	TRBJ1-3	TGTGCCAGCTCACGGACAGACTCTGGAAACACCATATATTTT	CASSRTDSGNTIYF
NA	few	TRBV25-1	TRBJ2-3	TGTGCCAGCAGTGTCAACAGGGCAGATACGCAGTATTTT	CASSVNRADTQYF
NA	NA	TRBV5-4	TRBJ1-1	TGTGCCAGCAGCTTGGGGGGGCGCGGGAGGACTGAAGCTTTCTTT	CASSLGGRGRTEAFF
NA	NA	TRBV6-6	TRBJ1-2	TGTGCCAGCAGTCCCGGGGGTGGAAGATATGGCTACACCTTC	CASSPGGGRYGYTF
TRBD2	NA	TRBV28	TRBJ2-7	TGTGCCAGCAAGACGGGAGGTCCCTACGAGCAGTACTTC	CASKTGGPYEQYF
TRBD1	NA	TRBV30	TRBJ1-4	TGTGCCTGGAGTTCATACGGAGAGGGACAGAATGACGAAAAACTGTTTTTT	CAWSSYGEGQNDEKLFF
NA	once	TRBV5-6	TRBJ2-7	TGTGCCAGCAGCTTGAGGCTCGGGGTCGGCGAGCAGTACTTC	CASSLRLGVGEQYF
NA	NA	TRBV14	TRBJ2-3	TGTGCCAGCAGCTCCAGGCACACAGATACGCAGTATTTT	CASSSRHTDTQYF
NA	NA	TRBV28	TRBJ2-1	TGTGCCAGCAGTTTACGTTCCCGGGGTTTCAATGAGCAGTTCTTC	CASSLRSRGFNEQFF
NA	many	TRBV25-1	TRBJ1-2	TGTGCCAGCAGTGGGGCAGGGATGTTTGGTGGCTACACCTTC	CASSGAGMFGGYTF
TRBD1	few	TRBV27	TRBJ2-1	TGTGCCAGCAGTTTAAAGGACAGGTACAATGAGCAGTTCTTC	CASSLKDRYNEQFF
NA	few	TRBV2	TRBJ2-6	TGTGCCAGCAGTGGTGAGGCCTCTGGGGCCAACGTCCTGACTTTC	CASSGEASGANVLTF
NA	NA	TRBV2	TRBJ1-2	TGTGCCAGCAGTGGTAGACGGAATTCCGGGGATGGCTACACCTTC	CASSGRRNSGDGYTF
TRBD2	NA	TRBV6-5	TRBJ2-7	TGTGCCAGCAGTTCTCCAATAGCGGGAGATCTTTACGAGCAGTACTTC	CASSSPIAGDLYEQYF
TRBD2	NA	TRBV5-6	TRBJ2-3	TGTGCCAGCAGCGCTCTAGCGGGAGGGCCGGTAGATACGCAGTATTTT	CASSALAGGPVDTQYF
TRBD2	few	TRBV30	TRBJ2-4	TGTGCCTGGAGTGTCTCGAGGTCGGGAGGCGCCAGGAACATTCAGTACTTC	CAWSVSRSGGARNIQYF
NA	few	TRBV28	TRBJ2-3	TGTGCCAGCAGTTTTTCCGCAGATACGCAGTATTTT	CASSFSADTQYF
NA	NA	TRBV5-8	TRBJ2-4	TGTGCCAGCAGCGGCGGGGCCAAAAACATTCAGTACTTC	CASSGGAKNIQYF
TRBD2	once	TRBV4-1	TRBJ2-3	TGCGCCAGCAGCCCGATTAAACTAGCGGGAGTCACAGATACGCAGTATTTT	CASSPIKLAGVTDTQYF
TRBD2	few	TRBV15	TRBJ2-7	TGTGCCACCAGCAGAGATCTAGCGGGAAACGAGCAGTACTTC	CATSRDLAGNEQYF
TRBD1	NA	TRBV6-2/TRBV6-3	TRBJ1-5	TGTGCCAGCAGTTACGAGGACAGGGACAATCAGCCCCAGCATTTT	CASSYEDRDNQPQHF
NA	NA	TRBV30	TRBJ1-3	TGTGCCGGAGGCCCTCGGAACACCATATATTTT	CAGGPRNTIYF
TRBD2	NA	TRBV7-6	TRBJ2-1	TGTGCCAGCAGCTACGGACTAGCAGATTACAATGAGCAGTTCTTC	CASSYGLADYNEQFF
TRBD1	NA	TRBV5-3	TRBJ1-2	TGTGCCAGAAGCTACGGGGACAGGGAGGATGCTGGCTACACCTTC	CARSYGDREDAGYTF
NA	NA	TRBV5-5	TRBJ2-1	TGTGCCAGCATTCCACAGACAGGCCTGAATGAGCAGTTCTTC	CASIPQTGLNEQFF
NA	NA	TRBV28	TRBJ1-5	TGTGCCAGCATTAGTGGGGGCAGTCGACCCCAGCATTTT	CASISGGSRPQHF
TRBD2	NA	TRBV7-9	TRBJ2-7	TGTGCCAGCAGCCTTCTAACTAGCGGGGCCTACGAGCAGTACTTC	CASSLLTSGAYEQYF
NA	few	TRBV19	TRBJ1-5	TGTGCCAGTAGCTCAGGGTCTGGTGTAGGTTTTAGCAATCAGCCCCAGCATTTT	CASSSGSGVGFSNQPQHF
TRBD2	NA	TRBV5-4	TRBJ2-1	TGTGCCAGCAGCTTGCTCTATCTAGCGGGAGTTGTCGATGAGCAGTTCTTC	CASSLLYLAGVVDEQFF
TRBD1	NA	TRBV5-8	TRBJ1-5	TGTGCCAGCAGTGATACAGGGGGTGTAAGTCAGCCCCAGCATTTT	CASSDTGGVSQPQHF
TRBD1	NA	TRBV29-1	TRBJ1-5	TGCAGCGTTGAATGGGACAGAAATCAGCCCCAGCATTTT	CSVEWDRNQPQHF
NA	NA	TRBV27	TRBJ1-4	TGTGCCAGCAGTTTTAAGGGGGGGGCTAATGAAAAACTGTTTTTT	CASSFKGGANEKLFF
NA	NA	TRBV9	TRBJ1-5	TGTGCCAGCAGCGTAGCGGAGAGCAATCAGCCCCAGCATTTT	CASSVAESNQPQHF
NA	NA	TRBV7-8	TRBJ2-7	TGTGCCAGCAGCCTGTTAGCGGAGAGCTCCTACGAGCAGTACTTC	CASSLLAESSYEQYF
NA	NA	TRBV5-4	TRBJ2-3	TGTGCCAGCAGCTTCGGGCGGGCTAGCACAGATACGCAGTATTTT	CASSFGRASTDTQYF
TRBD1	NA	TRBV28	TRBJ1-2	TGTGCCAGCAGTTCCGACAGGGGGGTGGTGGGCTACACCTTC	CASSSDRGVVGYTF
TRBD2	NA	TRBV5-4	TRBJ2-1	TGTGCCAGCAGCTTGGAGTCTAGCGGTTCCTACAATGAGCAGTTCTTC	CASSLESSGSYNEQFF
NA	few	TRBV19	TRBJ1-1	TGTGCCAGTAGTATAGATCGGAGCACTGAAGCTTTCTTT	CASSIDRSTEAFF
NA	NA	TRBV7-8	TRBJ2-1	TGTGCCAGCAGCTTAGGGGCTGGAACCCTCGGGCGGGTCAATGAGCAGTTCTTC	CASSLGAGTLGRVNEQFF
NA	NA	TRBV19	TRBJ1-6	TGTGCCAGTAGTATTGGGGCAGAAAATTCACCCCTCCACTTT	CASSIGAENSPLHF
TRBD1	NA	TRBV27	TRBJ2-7	TGTGCCAGCAGAAGAACAGGGGCGGCCTACGAGCAGTACTTC	CASRRTGAAYEQYF
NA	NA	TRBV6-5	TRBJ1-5	TGTGCCAGCTGGGACTTTCTGAGCAATCAGCCCCAGCATTTT	CASWDFLSNQPQHF
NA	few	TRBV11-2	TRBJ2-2	TGTGCCAGCAGCAACATAGGCGGGATATCCGGGGAGCTGTTTTTT	CASSNIGGISGELFF
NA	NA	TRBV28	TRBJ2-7	TGTGCCAGCAGCACAACAGGTTCCTACGAGCAGTACTTC	CASSTTGSYEQYF
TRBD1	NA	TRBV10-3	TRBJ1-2	TGTGCCATCAATGCGCAGGGGGCGGCTAACTATGGCTACACCTTC	CAINAQGAANYGYTF
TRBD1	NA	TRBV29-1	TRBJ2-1	TGCAGCGTTGATTCCGACAGGGGTGGTGAGCAGTTCTTC	CSVDSDRGGEQFF
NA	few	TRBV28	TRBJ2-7	TGTGCCAGCAGTTCCGCGGGACTCCTTTACGAGCAGTACTTC	CASSSAGLLYEQYF
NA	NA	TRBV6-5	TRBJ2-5	TGTGCCAGCAGATCCATTCAAGAGACCCAGTACTTC	CASRSIQETQYF
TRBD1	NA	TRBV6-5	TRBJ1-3	TGTGCCAGCAGTTACTCGAAACAGGGGGCTGGAAACACCATATATTTT	CASSYSKQGAGNTIYF
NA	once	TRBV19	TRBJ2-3	TGTGCCAGTAGTATAGGAAGGGGGTCGGGAAGGGCAGATACGCAGTATTTT	CASSIGRGSGRADTQYF